These T cell receptor beta chains were read from a single sample in a study of Ad26.COV2.S vaccination and SARS-CoV-2 variants. The protocol was immunoSEQ multiplex PCR, while the TCRdb copy is restricted to in-frame clones and leaves out a portion. The profile shows 400,000 to 450,000 clones, about 90% of them singletons. Sequencing was performed on peripheral blood, taken in a trial of Ad26.COV2.S vaccine versus placebo. The receptor source for this set is a person between 18 and 60 years old who received the Ad26.COV2.S COVID-19 vaccine or a placebo. The CDR3 runs from the conserved cysteine through the conserved F or W. D genes are given only for firm matches. Expanded clones are given a class, and other clones once, few, many or no size at all.

j_call: TRBJ2-1; v_call: TRBV6-1; d_call: .; clone_size: .; cdr3_aa: CASSEVWRNEQFF
j_call: TRBJ2-3; v_call: TRBV6-5; d_call: .; clone_size: .; cdr3_aa: CASSFGVPGTDTQYF
j_call: TRBJ2-6; v_call: TRBV5-4; d_call: .; clone_size: .; cdr3_aa: CASSLAGRAYSGANVLTF
j_call: TRBJ2-7; v_call: TRBV27; d_call: .; clone_size: .; cdr3_aa: CASSPGPEGYEQYF
j_call: TRBJ1-2; v_call: TRBV5-1; d_call: .; clone_size: .; cdr3_aa: CASSLTFGLISNYGYTF
j_call: TRBJ2-5; v_call: TRBV28; d_call: TRBD1; clone_size: .; cdr3_aa: CASSPLGQGEETQYF
j_call: TRBJ2-7; v_call: TRBV10-2; d_call: TRBD2; clone_size: once; cdr3_aa: CASSRGLAGEGEQYF
j_call: TRBJ2-3; v_call: TRBV7-6; d_call: TRBD1; clone_size: .; cdr3_aa: CASSSPGQSTDTQYF
j_call: TRBJ2-1; v_call: TRBV18; d_call: .; clone_size: .; cdr3_aa: CASSLLASEQFF
j_call: TRBJ2-3; v_call: TRBV5-1; d_call: TRBD1; clone_size: .; cdr3_aa: CASSLVGTGGTSVTDTQYF
j_call: TRBJ2-3; v_call: TRBV20-1; d_call: .; clone_size: .; cdr3_aa: CSASAGAGDTQYF
j_call: TRBJ2-7; v_call: TRBV30; d_call: TRBD1; clone_size: few; cdr3_aa: CAWSPGTGTYEQYF
j_call: TRBJ2-2; v_call: TRBV3-1/TRBV3-2; d_call: .; clone_size: .; cdr3_aa: CASSRTSVNTGELFF
j_call: TRBJ1-1; v_call: TRBV28; d_call: .; clone_size: .; cdr3_aa: CATYFGGATEAFF
j_call: TRBJ1-5; v_call: TRBV7-9; d_call: TRBD1; clone_size: .; cdr3_aa: CASSPGTGTKDSNQPQHF
j_call: TRBJ1-2; v_call: TRBV20-1; d_call: .; clone_size: .; cdr3_aa: CSAPWGYGYTF